This TCR beta chain appears in the sequencing data of a study of Ad26.COV2.S vaccination and SARS-CoV-2 variants. Findings and limits, study-wide: Vaccine recipients posted higher spike-specific TCR breadth than their placebo counterparts.

Treatment in this sample: approximately 18 received Ad26.COV2.S at low or high dose, single or two shots; about 5 received placebo; per-sample allocation not given. The samples date from day 63 after the first vaccine or placebo injection. The table lists this clone with a few counts. The antigen remains unidentified. Using immunoSEQ multiplex PCR, the repertoire was profiled, and TCRdb retains in-frame clones only, with some absent. The data show 380,000 or so clones, about 83% seen once. The germline CDR1 and CDR2 sequences are MNHEY and SVGAGI. V was cut by 6 bases and J by 7 bases, with 10 bases left in between. The CDR3 contains 12 residues.

The source is a person between 18 and 65 years old who received the Ad26.COV2.S COVID-19 vaccine or a placebo. The chain links TRBV6-5 to TRBJ1-5, with D unresolved. The source material was peripheral blood, sampled in a trial of Ad26.COV2.S vaccine versus placebo. DNA of the CDR3: TGTGCCAGCAGGTCGCCAGGCCAGCCCCAGCATTTT. It encodes CASRSPGQPQHF.